These 22 T cell receptor beta chains were sequenced from one sample in a study of blood T cell repertoires in COVID-19. The table came from immunoSEQ multiplex PCR; TCRdb's copy has only in-frame clones and leaves some out. The table lists approximately 290,000 clones, about nine tenths of them singletons, with roughly 2.3% in the top ten. The specimen was peripheral blood. The receptors here all came from a man between 18 and 29 years old with active or convalescent COVID-19.

The rearrangement links TRBV5-6 to TRBJ2-1; D gene uncertain. The V gene's germline CDR1 is SGHDT and CDR2 YYEEEE. The CDR3 has 15 amino acids. V lost 0 bases to trimming and J lost 0 bases, with 7 bases between them. The CDR3 spells CASSLGLSSYNEQFF. The CDR3 DNA reads TGTGCCAGCAGCTTGGGCCTGAGCTCCTACAATGAGCAGTTCTTC.

The chain uses TRBV10-3 and TRBJ1-1, with 8 bases fitting TRBD1. The CDR3 has 14 amino acids. V shed 7 bases, J shed 4 bases, and the junction held 8 bases outside the gene matches. Germline CDR1 is ENHRY and CDR2 is SYGVKD. Written as DNA, the CDR3 is TGTGCCATCAAGTCGGACAGGGAGAGCACTGAAGCTTTCTTT. It translates to CAIKSDRESTEAFF.

The chain combines TRBV7-9 with TRBJ2-3; TRBD2 agrees at 7 bases. CDR3 length: 15 amino acids. CDR1 and CDR2 (germline): SEHNR, FQNEAQ (reference sequence). J was trimmed by 2 bases and V by 4 bases; bases with no gene match: 6. The CDR3: CASSYASGDTDTQYF. The CDR3 DNA sequence: TGTGCCAGCAGCTACGCTAGCGGAGACACAGATACGCAGTATTTT.

This clone was seen a single time. V usage is TRBV5-1 and J usage is TRBJ1-3; 10 nucleotides match TRBD1. Trimming removed 4 bases from V and 1 base from J; junction bases left unmatched: 5. The CDR3 runs 16 residues. From germline, CDR1 is SGHRS and CDR2 YFSETQ. CDR3 loop: CASSGGDRGSGNTIYF. The CDR3 nucleotides read TGCGCCAGCAGCGGTGGGGACAGGGGTTCTGGAAACACCATATATTTT.

This clone was observed a handful of times. The CDR3 spells CASSIAGGGSQPQHF. The CDR3 nucleotides read TGTGCCAGTAGTATAGCTGGGGGCGGGAGTCAGCCCCAGCATTTT. The chain joins TRBV19 to TRBJ1-5; possible D gene TRBD1, 6 bases. The length of the CDR3 is 15 residues. From germline, CDR1 is LNHDA and CDR2 SQIVND (reference sequence). V was shortened by 1 base and J by 6 bases, with 13 bases between the two germline ends. The entire variable domain, with the rest obtained from reference TRBV19 and TRBJ1-5, is as follows: DGGITQSPKYLFRKEGQNVTLSCEQNLNHDAMYWYRQDPGQGLRLIYYSQIVNDFQKGDIAEGYSVSREKKESFPLTVTSAQKNPTAFYLCASSIAGGGSQPQHFGDGTRLSIL.

This clone appeared many times. The chain joins TRBV12-5 to TRBJ2-3; D ambiguous. V gave up 0 bases and J gave up 1 base, with 14 bases separating them. Germline-derived CDR1 and CDR2 are LGHNT and FRNRAP. There are 17 residues in the CDR3. CDR3 nucleotides: TGTGCTAGTGGTTTGGTACTTAATGATGCGGGCACAGATACGCAGTATTTT. It is translated as CASGLVLNDAGTDTQYF.

The gene calls are TRBV5-8 and TRBJ1-5, with D possibly matching TRBD1 (6 bases). The CDR3 runs 19 residues. Germline V gene sequence: CDR1 SGHTS, CDR2 YDEGEE. V lost 1 base and J 2 bases, leaving 22 bases between the germline ends. CDR3: CASSLRLQTGPRGNQPQHF. The CDR3 bases are TGTGCCAGCAGCTTGAGATTACAGACAGGCCCGCGGGGCAATCAGCCCCAGCATTTT. The variable domain in full, with the rest retrieved from reference TRBV5-8 and TRBJ1-5, is EAGVTQSPTHLIKTRGQQATLRCSPISGHTSVYWYQQALGLGLQFLLWYDEGEERNRGNFPPRFSGRQFPNYSSELNVNALELEDSALYLCASSLRLQTGPRGNQPQHFGDGTRLSIL.

This clone was detected only once. The chain uses TRBV9 and TRBJ2-7; a weak D match, TRBD1 (6 bases). Germline V gene sequence: CDR1 SGDLS, CDR2 YYNGEE. The V gene lost 4 bases and the J gene lost 1 base, with 12 bases spanning the gap. The CDR3 covers 14 residues. CDR3 in DNA: TGTGCCAGCAGCCTCGGGGACAATTCCTACGAGCAGTACTTC. Its translation: CASSLGDNSYEQYF.

V and J are TRBV27 and TRBJ2-3, with D uncertain. The V gene's germline CDR1 is MNHEY and CDR2 SMNVEV (reference sequence). CDR3 length: 15 amino acids. Trimming left V 3 bases short and J 4 bases short, with 14 bases between. The CDR3 is CASSFSGRSADTQYF. CDR3 DNA: TGTGCCAGCAGTTTCAGTGGGCGCTCGGCAGATACGCAGTATTTT.

This rearrangement joins TRBV19 to TRBJ2-7; 11 bases are a match to TRBD1. After removal of 6 bases from V and 3 bases from J, the junction contained 4 bases not matched to a gene. This CDR3 has 14 amino acids. CDR1 and CDR2 from the germline V gene are LNHDA and SQIVND (reference sequence). The CDR3 DNA follows: TGTGCCAGTAGCCCCGGGACAGGGGGCTACGAGCAGTACTTC. It codes for CASSPGTGGYEQYF.

The chain is built from TRBV19 and TRBJ1-2, with D maybe TRBD1 (6 bases). V was cut by 3 bases and J by 6 bases, with 8 bases left in between. Per the germline V gene, CDR1 is LNHDA and CDR2 is SQIVND (reference sequence). The length of the CDR3 is 12 residues. The CDR3 DNA sequence: TGTGCCAGTAGTATTCCAGGGGATGGCTACACCTTC. Protein product: CASSIPGDGYTF.

The chain couples TRBV6-6 to TRBJ1-1; 8 nucleotides agree with TRBD1. The V segment lost 2 bases and the J segment 4 bases; nucleotides outside the gene matches: 3. The CDR3 runs 14 residues. Germline V gene sequence: CDR1 MNHNY, CDR2 SVGAGI (reference sequence). CDR3 in amino acids: CASSYTTGGTEAFF. Here the CDR3 DNA reads TGTGCCAGCAGTTACACTACAGGGGGCACTGAAGCTTTCTTT.

This chain links TRBV28 with TRBJ2-3, with 9 bases matching TRBD2. V lost 2 bases and J lost 6; bases outside the gene matches: 9. CDR1 MDHEN and CDR2 SYDVKM come from the germline V gene. This CDR3 region has 16 residues. CDR3 DNA: TGTGCCAGCAGTTTAAACCCCCTAGCGGGAAGGGATACGCAGTATTTT. It encodes CASSLNPLAGRDTQYF.

The CDR3 DNA reads as TGTGCCAGCTCACCGGGACAGGGGAGCAATCAGCCCCAGCATTTT. This sequence encodes CASSPGQGSNQPQHF. The chain has TRBV18 and TRBJ1-5; 10 positions match TRBD1. Per germline, CDR1 KGHSH and CDR2 LQKENI. The CDR3 has 15 amino acids. The ends lost 3 bases at V and 1 base at J; junction bases unmatched: 0.

The gene calls are TRBV4-1 and TRBJ2-5; TRBD2 matches 10 bases. CDR3 length equals 18 residues. From germline, CDR1 is MGHRA and CDR2 YSYEKL. V shed 2 bases, J shed 2 bases, and the junction held 11 bases outside the gene matches. The CDR3 spells CASSQRLGLAGVQETQYF. DNA of the CDR3: TGCGCCAGCAGCCAAAGGCTAGGGCTAGCGGGAGTACAAGAGACCCAGTACTTC.

The chain couples TRBV4-1 to TRBJ1-4, with 8 bases identical to TRBD1. Germline CDR1 MGHRA, CDR2 YSYEKL. J was trimmed by 10 bases and V by 5 bases; bases with no gene match: 15. The CDR3 is 16 residues long. The CDR3 loop is CASSVGQGVQKVKLFF. The DNA of the CDR3 is TGCGCCAGCAGCGTTGGACAGGGTGTCCAGAAAGTAAAACTGTTTTTT.

There are a few counts of this clone. This sequence joins TRBV2 and TRBJ1-1; unclear D gene. In germline, CDR1 is SNHLY, CDR2 FYNNEI. The CDR3 spans 13 residues. Trimming took 4 bases from V and 1 from J, leaving 7 bases between them. CDR3 loop: CASSVTTNTEAFF. CDR3 nucleotides: TGTGCCAGCAGTGTGACAACGAACACTGAAGCTTTCTTT.

V usage is TRBV6-5 and J usage is TRBJ2-2, with D perhaps TRBD1 (6 bases). The V and J ends lost 4 bases and 1 base respectively, with 13 bases between them. The germline V gene has CDR1 MNHEY and CDR2 SVGAGI. The CDR3 sequence is 16 residues long. The CDR3 here is CASSSRTALNTGELFF. The CDR3 nucleotides read TGTGCCAGCAGTTCGCGGACAGCTTTGAACACCGGGGAGCTGTTTTTT.

The chain is built from TRBV27 and TRBJ2-1; possibly TRBD1 for D (6 bases). V was shortened by 4 bases and J by 4 bases, with 11 bases between the two germline ends. The CDR3 covers 14 residues. The germline CDR1 and CDR2 sequences are MNHEY and SMNVEV (reference sequence). CDR3 bases: TGTGCCAGCAGTTCCAGGGGACCTTACAATGAGCAGTTCTTC. This codes for CASSSRGPYNEQFF.

This clone was seen only once. The chain uses TRBV6-5 and TRBJ1-1, with 7 bases matching TRBD1. The CDR3 runs to 15 residues. V shed 5 bases and J 4 bases; nucleotides not matched to a gene: 10. The germline V gene encodes CDR1 MNHEY and CDR2 SVGAGI. The CDR3 DNA sequence: TGTGCCAGCAGTACCCGACAGGGATCGGGCACTGAAGCTTTCTTT. Its translation: CASSTRQGSGTEAFF.

The chain has TRBV4-2 and TRBJ1-5, with D unresolved. Germline V lookup: CDR1 LGHNA, CDR2 YNFKEQ. The V and J ends lost 5 bases and 0 bases respectively, with 11 bases between them. The length of the CDR3 is 15 residues. The CDR3, as DNA: TGTGCCAGCAGCTGGAGGGAGGGTAGCAATCAGCCCCAGCATTTT. This encodes CASSWREGSNQPQHF.

The rearrangement links TRBV10-3 to TRBJ2-3, with 12 bases lining up with TRBD2. Germline CDR1 ENHRY, CDR2 SYGVKD. J gave up 6 bases and V 4 bases, and 11 bases lay outside the gene matches. The CDR3 is 17 amino acids. This CDR3 is CAISGTSGDRGGDTQYF. The CDR3 DNA reads TGTGCCATCAGTGGGACTAGCGGGGACCGGGGTGGGGATACGCAGTATTTT.